A single sample gave rise to the 30 T cell receptor beta chains below, sequenced in a study of shared clonotypes between healthy human individuals. Sequencing was performed with immunoSEQ multiplex PCR; in TCRdb, only in-frame clones are kept and a portion is missing. The table lists about 2.3 million clones, approximately 93% of them singletons, with under 0.45% in the top ten. What was sequenced was naive CD4+ T cells from PBMCs. As for subset: CD45RA+ positively selected. The receptors were sampled from a man aged 18 to 29 in good health. Some clones in this sample may be carry-over from other donors' samples.

V usage is TRBV5-8 and J usage is TRBJ1-5; D possibly corresponds to TRBD1 (6 bases). This CDR3 is built from 14 residues. The germline CDR1 and CDR2 sequences are SGHTS and YDEGEE. V lost 1 base and J lost 4, with 9 bases in between. The CDR3 spells CASSLRTGNQPQHF. The CDR3, as DNA: TGTGCCAGCAGCTTGCGCACAGGGAATCAGCCCCAGCATTTT.

The V and J genes are TRBV7-6 and TRBJ2-7; 14 bases map to TRBD2. This CDR3 contains 17 residues. The junction had 13 bases not matched to a gene; V was cut back by 5 bases and J by 7 bases. Per germline, CDR1 SGHVS and CDR2 FNYEAQ. The DNA for the CDR3 is TGTGCCAGCAGCGGAGGACTAGCGGGAGGTGCGACGGGAGAGCAGTACTTC. Translating it yields CASSGGLAGGATGEQYF.

The chain carries TRBV5-4 and TRBJ2-3, with no clear D. V lost 4 bases to trimming and J lost 6 bases, with 18 bases between them. Per the germline V gene, CDR1 is SGHNT and CDR2 is YYREEE (reference sequence). This CDR3 contains 15 residues. CDR3 DNA: TGTGCCAGCAGCCCGGCCCCCCGTCCCCCGGATACGCAGTATTTT. It yields the protein CASSPAPRPPDTQYF.

The rearrangement joins TRBV7-8 to TRBJ2-1, with 7 bases fitting TRBD1. Per the germline V gene, CDR1 is SGHVS and CDR2 is FQNEAQ. After removal of 6 bases from V and 4 bases from J, the junction contained 9 bases not matched to a gene. The CDR3 has 15 residues. The CDR3 nucleotides are TGTGCCAGCAGTCAGAGAGGGGGCAGTTACAATGAGCAGTTCTTC. As protein: CASSQRGGSYNEQFF.

This clone appeared once. The rearrangement uses TRBV27 and TRBJ2-7; tentatively, D is TRBD2 (6 bases). Germline V lookup: CDR1 MNHEY, CDR2 SMNVEV (reference sequence). Trimming removed 5 bases at V and 3 bases at J, with 20 bases between. CDR3 length: 16 amino acids. CDR3: CASSPRRGGDLYEQYF. In nucleotides, the CDR3 is TGTGCCAGCAGTCCCAGGCGGGGCGGAGACCTCTACGAGCAGTACTTC.

The chain recombines TRBV27 with TRBJ1-2; 9 nucleotides match TRBD1. Losses at the gene ends were 8 bases for V and 5 bases for J; bases not matched to a gene: 6. Looked up from germline, CDR1 is MNHEY and CDR2 is SMNVEV (reference sequence). The CDR3 consists of 13 residues. The CDR3: CASRNRGPYGYTF. As DNA, the CDR3 is TGTGCCAGCCGAAACAGGGGGCCTTATGGCTACACCTTC.

A word on this clone: Distinct nucleotide sequences in the sample also encode this CDR3. The chain has TRBV5-8 and TRBJ1-5, with 8 bases lining up with TRBD1. The J segment lost 4 bases and the V segment lost 4 bases, leaving 1 base of the junction unmatched. CDR1 is SGHTS, CDR2 YDEGEE, per germline. CDR3 size: 13 residues. The CDR3 coding sequence is TGTGCCAGCAGCAGGGACAGGAATCAGCCCCAGCATTTT. This encodes CASSRDRNQPQHF. Complete variable domain (other parts from reference TRBV5-8 and TRBJ1-5): EAGVTQSPTHLIKTRGQQATLRCSPISGHTSVYWYQQALGLGLQFLLWYDEGEERNRGNFPPRFSGRQFPNYSSELNVNALELEDSALYLCASSRDRNQPQHFGDGTRLSIL.

The chain carries TRBV29-1 and TRBJ2-5; D is possibly TRBD1 or TRBD2 (7 bases each). This CDR3 region has 15 residues. The germline V and J ends were trimmed by 8 bases and 1 base, with 20 bases remaining between them. From germline, CDR1 is SQVTM and CDR2 ANQGSEA. The CDR3 loop reads CSTSKARGGQETQYF. The DNA of the CDR3 is TGCAGCACGTCAAAGGCCAGGGGGGGCCAAGAGACCCAGTACTTC.

The chain links TRBV29-1 to TRBJ1-1; unclear D gene. The germline V and J ends were trimmed by 2 bases and 3 bases, with 13 bases remaining between them. The CDR3 contains 14 residues. Germline lookup yields CDR1 SQVTM and CDR2 ANQGSEA. CDR3 residues: CSVENLYADTEAFF. The CDR3, as DNA: TGCAGCGTTGAAAACCTATACGCGGACACTGAAGCTTTCTTT.

The chain couples TRBV15 to TRBJ1-2; no clear D. This CDR3 spans 13 amino acids. V was cut by 6 bases and J by 4 bases, with 12 bases left in between. Germline V gives CDR1 LNHNV, CDR2 YYDKDF (reference sequence). The CDR3 DNA reads as TGTGCCACCAGTCCGGGCAAGAGCTATGGCTACACCTTC. It is translated as CATSPGKSYGYTF.

Comment on this clone: Other DNA sequences of this sample code for an identical CDR3. The V and J genes are TRBV2 and TRBJ1-6, with 9 positions matching TRBD1. This CDR3 has 13 amino acids. CDR1 SNHLY and CDR2 FYNNEI come from the germline V gene. Trimming cost V 7 bases and J 7 bases; bases outside gene matches: 2. The chain's CDR3 is CASTGQGNSPLHF. DNA for the CDR3: TGTGCCAGCACTGGACAGGGGAATTCACCCCTCCACTTT.

The chain links TRBV6-4 to TRBJ1-1; D unresolved. The CDR3 sequence is 13 residues long. The V end was cut by 3 bases, the J end by 0 bases, with 5 bases between. Per the germline V gene, CDR1 is MRHNA and CDR2 is SNTAGT. CDR3 nucleotide sequence: TGTGCCAGCAGTGAATACCTGAACACTGAAGCTTTCTTT. Amino acid sequence: CASSEYLNTEAFF.

In the case of this clone: Within the sample, other DNA sequences also encode this same CDR3. The chain has TRBV14 and TRBJ2-7; 7 nucleotides agree with TRBD2. Germline-derived CDR1 and CDR2 are SGHDN and FVKESK. The CDR3 has 15 residues. J was trimmed by 0 bases and V by 1 base; bases with no gene match: 3. The CDR3 is CASSQVGGSSYEQYF. In DNA form, the CDR3 reads TGTGCCAGCAGCCAAGTGGGGGGGAGCTCCTACGAGCAGTACTTC.

The rearrangement joins TRBV5-1 to TRBJ2-3; TRBD1 might be the D (5 bases). The CDR3 length is 14 residues. V shed 5 bases and J shed 4 bases, with 14 bases lying between them. The germline gives CDR1 SGHRS, CDR2 YFSETQ. The CDR3 coding sequence is TGCGCCAGCAGAGGGGTAATGCTTTCAGATACGCAGTATTTT. It yields the protein CASRGVMLSDTQYF.

In its sample, this clone was seen once. V usage is TRBV25-1 and J usage is TRBJ2-7, with D possibly being TRBD2 (6 bases). Trimming stripped 6 bases from V and 0 bases from J, with 9 bases between. CDR1 is MGHDK and CDR2 is SYGVNS in the germline V gene. This CDR3 is 13 amino acids long. DNA of the CDR3: TGTGCCAGCAGGCGCGGGACCTCCTACGAGCAGTACTTC. Translated: CASRRGTSYEQYF.

The genes are TRBV9 and TRBJ1-5; D possibly corresponds to TRBD1 (5 bases). Trimming shortened V by 4 bases and J by 1 base, and 15 bases separated the two germline ends. The CDR3 is 16 amino acids. Germline-derived CDR1 and CDR2 are SGDLS and YYNGEE. In nucleotides, the CDR3 is TGTGCCAGCAGCCCAGGGAACGTGGGGAGCAATCAGCCCCAGCATTTT. Its protein is CASSPGNVGSNQPQHF.

The chain has TRBV25-1 and TRBJ1-2; the D is unclear. Per the germline V gene, CDR1 is MGHDK and CDR2 is SYGVNS. V lost 3 bases, J lost 4 bases, and 15 bases lay in between. This CDR3 is 15 amino acids long. The CDR3 loop is CASSEGGILGYGYTF. The CDR3 DNA reads as TGTGCCAGCAGTGAGGGCGGGATTTTGGGCTATGGCTACACCTTC.

This clone was seen a handful of times. CDR3 nucleotide sequence: TGCAGCGCGACGAGACAGGGGCCCACTGAAGCTTTCTTT. Amino acid sequence: CSATRQGPTEAFF. The rearrangement joins TRBV29-1 to TRBJ1-1; TRBD1 matches 8 bases. Per the germline V gene, CDR1 is SQVTM and CDR2 is ANQGSEA. After removal of 7 bases from V and 4 bases from J, the junction contained 8 bases not matched to a gene. This CDR3 is built from 13 residues.

This chain links TRBV4-1 with TRBJ1-4, with D uncertain. Trimming removed 1 base at V and 7 bases at J, with 10 bases between. CDR1 MGHRA and CDR2 YSYEKL come from the germline V gene. The CDR3 is made up of 14 amino acids. CDR3 nucleotides: TGCGCCAGCAGCCAAGTCGGTACAGCTGAAAAACTGTTTTTT. Translating it yields CASSQVGTAEKLFF.

Note on this clone: The sample contains more than one DNA sequence encoding this CDR3. The chain combines TRBV7-9 with TRBJ1-1; no clear D. V was pared by 3 bases and J by 7 bases, with 6 bases between. CDR1 is SEHNR, CDR2 FQNEAQ, per germline (reference sequence). This CDR3 has 11 residues. CDR3 in amino acids: CASSLGVEAFF. CDR3 coding DNA: TGTGCCAGCAGCTTGGGTGTTGAAGCTTTCTTT.

This clone has only one observation. The chain links TRBV6-5 to TRBJ2-7; 10 bases are a match to TRBD2. The ends lost 0 bases at V and 7 bases at J; junction bases unmatched: 6. CDR1 MNHEY and CDR2 SVGAGI come from the germline V gene. CDR3 length: 15 residues. The CDR3 is CASSYSSGLAFEQYF. In nucleotides, the CDR3 is TGTGCCAGCAGTTACTCTTCGGGACTAGCGTTTGAGCAGTACTTC.

This chain joins TRBV30 and TRBJ2-5; TRBD1 aligns across 10 bases. Near its end, the DNA agrees better with TRBJ2-7, so the J call may be wrong. This CDR3 comprises 14 residues. Germline V gene data show CDR1 as GTSNPN and CDR2 as SVGIG (reference sequence). CDR3 sequence (DNA): TGTGCCTGGAATCCCCGGGACAGGGGCCACGAGCAGTACTTC. Translated, it gives CAWNPRDRGHEQYF.

About this clone: Different DNA sequences within this sample yield the same CDR3. V is TRBV5-1 and J is TRBJ2-3, with unresolved D. The germline V gene has CDR1 SGHRS and CDR2 YFSETQ. The CDR3 spans 14 residues. The ends were cut back, 1 base at V and 2 bases at J, with 8 bases in the middle. CDR3 nucleotides: TGCGCCAGCAGCTTGTCAGGCTTCACAGATACGCAGTATTTT. It yields the protein CASSLSGFTDTQYF.

V usage is TRBV18 and J usage is TRBJ1-1, with 7 positions matching TRBD1. With V trimmed by 3 bases and J by 3 bases, 7 bases remained unmatched. CDR1 is KGHSH, CDR2 LQKENI, per germline. There are 15 residues in the CDR3. This chain's CDR3 is CASSPVGTVDTEAFF. The CDR3 DNA reads TGTGCCAGCTCACCCGTCGGGACAGTAGACACTGAAGCTTTCTTT.

This rearrangement joins TRBV18 to TRBJ2-2; D may correspond to TRBD1 or TRBD2 (6 bases each). This CDR3 has 17 amino acids. V was pared by 0 bases and J by 6 bases, with 17 bases between. Germline V CDR1 and CDR2: KGHSH, LQKENI. This chain's CDR3 is CASSPPNGGRGSGELFF. The CDR3 DNA follows: TGTGCCAGCTCACCACCGAACGGGGGCCGGGGATCCGGGGAGCTGTTTTTT.

This CDR3 reads CSVSTSARGIYEQYF. CDR3 DNA sequence: TGCAGCGTATCCACATCTGCCCGGGGAATCTACGAGCAGTACTTC. The V gene is TRBV29-1, the J gene TRBJ2-7; D is perhaps TRBD2 (5 bases). Trimming shortened V by 6 bases and J by 3 bases, and 21 bases separated the two germline ends. The germline V gene has CDR1 SQVTM and CDR2 ANQGSEA. The CDR3 has 15 amino acids.

J is TRBJ2-7 and V is TRBV19; 11 nucleotides align to TRBD2. Germline V CDR1 and CDR2: LNHDA, SQIVND (reference sequence). The CDR3 is 18 residues long. J lost 3 bases, V lost 4 bases, and 14 bases had no gene match. CDR3 loop: CASSRAPTSGRTYYEQYF. CDR3 DNA sequence: TGTGCCAGTAGTAGGGCACCCACTAGCGGGAGAACTTACTACGAGCAGTACTTC. The variable domain in full, completed from reference TRBV19 and TRBJ2-7, reads DGGITQSPKYLFRKEGQNVTLSCEQNLNHDAMYWYRQDPGQGLRLIYYSQIVNDFQKGDIAEGYSVSREKKESFPLTVTSAQKNPTAFYLCASSRAPTSGRTYYEQYFGPGTRLTVT.

The J gene is TRBJ2-2, the V gene TRBV28; no reliable D call. CDR1 is MDHEN and CDR2 is SYDVKM in the germline V gene. With 8 bases removed from V and 2 bases from J, the gap between germline ends came to 12 bases. This CDR3 contains 14 residues. CDR3 in amino acids: CASLAPKNTGELFF. In nucleotides, the CDR3 is TGTGCCAGCTTAGCTCCGAAAAACACCGGGGAGCTGTTTTTT.

The chain recombines TRBV28 with TRBJ2-5; 10 bases agree with TRBD1. CDR1 is MDHEN and CDR2 is SYDVKM in the germline V gene. Trimming at V came to 5 bases and at J to 6 bases, leaving 3 bases not matched to a gene. The CDR3 loop spans 13 amino acids. The DNA of the CDR3 is TGTGCCAGCAGTCGGGACAGGGGAAAGACCCAGTACTTC. This sequence encodes CASSRDRGKTQYF.

The gene calls are TRBV7-6 and TRBJ2-7, with D unclear. CDR1 SGHVS and CDR2 FNYEAQ come from the germline V gene. Deletions cut 1 base from V and 0 bases from J, with 22 bases between. The CDR3 sequence is 19 residues long. For the CDR3, the DNA is TGTGCCAGCAGCTTAGAGGCCCTCCTTCCGACAACGACCTCCTACGAGCAGTACTTC. It yields the protein CASSLEALLPTTTSYEQYF.